These 9 T cell receptor beta chains were all obtained from the same sample, sequenced in a study of glioma-infiltrating T cells after dendritic cell vaccination. Data came from immunoSEQ multiplex PCR; TCRdb stores just in-frame clones and leaves some out. The table has approximately 100,000 clones, about four fifths seen once. Material: blood, obtained before dendritic cell vaccination. The receptors shown here come from a human donor with glioblastoma.

The chain carries TRBV28 and TRBJ1-2; possibly TRBD1 for D (5 bases). Germline V gene data show CDR1 as MDHEN and CDR2 as SYDVKM. The V end was cut by 11 bases, the J end by 4 bases, with 11 bases between. CDR3 size: 11 residues. The CDR3 sequence is CAGGEAYGYTF. Written as DNA, the CDR3 is TGTGCCGGGGGGGAGGCCTATGGCTACACCTTC.

The gene calls are TRBV5-6 and TRBJ2-1; 7 bases are a match to TRBD1. The CDR3 is 16 amino acids. CDR1 is SGHDT and CDR2 is YYEEEE in the germline V gene. With 3 bases clipped from V and 11 bases from J, the junction kept 17 bases outside the gene matches. The CDR3 reads CASSWGQPGSRVKQFF. DNA of the CDR3: TGTGCCAGCAGCTGGGGACAGCCAGGATCCCGTGTGAAGCAGTTCTTC.

The table lists this clone with a few counts. The chain uses TRBV4-2 and TRBJ2-7; 8 bases match TRBD2. V trimming: 1 base; J trimming: 7 bases; junction bases outside the gene matches: 21. Germline CDR1 reads LGHNA; CDR2 reads YNFKEQ. The CDR3 contains 19 residues. The CDR3 reads CASSQGLRGWAGGRWEQYF. The CDR3 DNA follows: TGTGCCAGCAGCCAAGGGTTACGTGGGTGGGCGGGGGGCCGTTGGGAGCAGTACTTC.

The chain joins TRBV2 to TRBJ2-5; D unclear. This CDR3 has 10 amino acids. V lost 6 bases, J lost 5 bases, and 4 bases lay in between. CDR1 is SNHLY and CDR2 is FYNNEI in the germline V gene. The CDR3 DNA follows: TGTGCCAGCAGCGAGGAGACCCAGTACTTC. Its translation is CASSEETQYF.

The rearrangement uses TRBV5-1 and TRBJ2-5; TRBD1 is a possible D gene (7 bases). V was cut by 4 bases and J by 2 bases, with 18 bases left in between. The CDR3 has 16 amino acids. CDR1 and CDR2 (germline): SGHRS, YFSETQ. CDR3 loop: CASSPLAGGQQETQYF. The CDR3 DNA is TGCGCCAGCAGCCCCCTTGCAGGGGGGCAGCAAGAGACCCAGTACTTC.

V and J are TRBV6-1 and TRBJ2-2; D possibly corresponds to TRBD2 (6 bases). V was trimmed by 2 bases and J by 5 bases, leaving 12 bases between them. Germline V lookup: CDR1 MNHNS, CDR2 SASEGT. The CDR3 sequence is 15 residues long. The CDR3 DNA reads as TGTGCCAGCAGTGAACGGACGGAGGGGACCGGGGAGCTGTTTTTT. Translating it yields CASSERTEGTGELFF.

The gene calls are TRBV29-1 and TRBJ2-1; 7 bases line up with TRBD1. Looked up from germline, CDR1 is SQVTM and CDR2 is ANQGSEA. J lost 9 bases, V lost 7 bases, and 9 bases had no gene match. This CDR3 comprises 12 residues. The CDR3 nucleotides are TGCAGCGGACGACAGGGAATGGGTGAGCAGTTCTTC. Its translation is CSGRQGMGEQFF.

This clone was detected a few times. V is TRBV19 and J is TRBJ2-7, with D perhaps TRBD2 (8 bases). CDR3 length: 13 residues. Germline assignment: CDR1 LNHDA and CDR2 SQIVND (reference sequence). Trimming took 6 bases from V and 7 from J, leaving 16 bases between them. CDR3 sequence: CASRSGGRGEQYF. The CDR3 region has the DNA TGTGCCAGTAGAAGCGGGGGCAGGGGGGAGCAGTACTTC. Together with reference TRBV19 and TRBJ2-7, the CDR3 gives the full variable domain: DGGITQSPKYLFRKEGQNVTLSCEQNLNHDAMYWYRQDPGQGLRLIYYSQIVNDFQKGDIAEGYSVSREKKESFPLTVTSAQKNPTAFYLCASRSGGRGEQYFGPGTRLTVT.

The V gene is TRBV5-1, the J gene TRBJ2-5; 8 bases are a match to TRBD1. The CDR3 consists of 17 residues. J was trimmed by 3 bases and V by 0 bases; bases with no gene match: 10. Germline CDR1 and CDR2: SGHRS and YFSETQ. In DNA form, the CDR3 reads TGCGCCAGCAGCTTGGGGGCAGGGGGCGACTTTAAAGAGACCCAGTACTTC. This codes for CASSLGAGGDFKETQYF.